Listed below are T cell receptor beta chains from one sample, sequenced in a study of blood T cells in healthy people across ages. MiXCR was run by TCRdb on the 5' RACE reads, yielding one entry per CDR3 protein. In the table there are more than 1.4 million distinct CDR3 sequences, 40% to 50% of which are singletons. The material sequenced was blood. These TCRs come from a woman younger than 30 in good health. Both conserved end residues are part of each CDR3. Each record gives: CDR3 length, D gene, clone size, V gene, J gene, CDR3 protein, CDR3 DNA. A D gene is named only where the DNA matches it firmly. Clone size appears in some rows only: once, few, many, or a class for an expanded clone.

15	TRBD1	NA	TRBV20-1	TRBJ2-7	CSAPVPGQGAFQQYF	TGCAGTGCCCCCGTGCCCGGACAGGGGGCCTTCCAGCAGTACTTC
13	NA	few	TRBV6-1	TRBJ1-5	CASSEGVNQPQHF	TGTGCCAGCAGTGAGGGCGTCAATCAGCCCCAGCATTTT
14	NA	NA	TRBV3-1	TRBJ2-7	CASSQGWSSYEQYF	TGTGCCAGCAGCCAAGGGTGGAGCTCCTACGAGCAGTACTTC
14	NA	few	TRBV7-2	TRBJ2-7	CASSLELALDEQYF	TGTGCCAGCAGCTTAGAACTAGCTTTGGACGAGCAGTACTTC
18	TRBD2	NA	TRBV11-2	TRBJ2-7	CASSFIGGRILNYYEQYF	TGTGCCAGCAGCTTCATCGGCGGGAGAATATTGAATTACTACGAGCAGTACTTC
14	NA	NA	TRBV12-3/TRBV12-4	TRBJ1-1	CASSSIVMNTEAFF	TGTGCCAGCAGTTCGATTGTTATGAACACTGAAGCTTTCTTT
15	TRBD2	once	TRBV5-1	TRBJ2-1	CASGGLAGVVNEQFF	TGCGCCAGCGGGGGGCTAGCGGGAGTAGTGAATGAGCAGTTCTTC
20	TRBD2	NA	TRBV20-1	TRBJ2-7	CSARVRGTSGGRSSYNEQYF	TGCAGTGCTAGAGTCCGGGGGACTAGCGGGGGGCGAAGCTCCTACAATGAGCAGTACTTC
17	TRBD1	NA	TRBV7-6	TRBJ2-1	CASSFPGQADSYNGQFF	TGTGCCAGCAGCTTTCCCGGACAGGCAGACTCCTACAATGGGCAGTTCTTC
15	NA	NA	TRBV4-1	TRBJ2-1	CASSIPGDHANEQFF	TGCGCCAGCAGCATCCCTGGGGACCACGCAAATGAGCAGTTCTTC
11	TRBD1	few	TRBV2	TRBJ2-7	CATKTGGEQYF	TGTGCCACCAAAACAGGGGGCGAGCAGTACTTC
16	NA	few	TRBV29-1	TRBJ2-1	CSVFEGVLSSYNEQFF	TGCAGCGTGTTTGAGGGGGTTCTAAGCTCCTACAATGAGCAGTTCTTC
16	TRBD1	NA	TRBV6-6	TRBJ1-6	CASVPGQGAYNSPLHF	TGTGCCAGCGTCCCGGGACAGGGGGCTTATAATTCACCCCTCCACTTT
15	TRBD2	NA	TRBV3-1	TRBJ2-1	CASSQSTSGNNEQFF	TGTGCCAGCAGCCAATCCACTAGCGGAAACAATGAGCAGTTCTTC
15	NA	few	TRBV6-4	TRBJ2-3	CASSPTGPSPNTQYF	TGTGCCAGCAGCCCTACGGGACCTTCTCCGAATACGCAGTATTTT
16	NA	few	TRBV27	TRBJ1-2	CASSVTGPGGNYGYTF	TGTGCCAGCAGTGTGACAGGACCGGGTGGGAACTATGGCTACACCTTC
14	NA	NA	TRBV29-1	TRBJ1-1	CSVARPGMNTEAFF	TGCAGCGTTGCCAGGCCTGGGATGAACACTGAAGCTTTCTTT
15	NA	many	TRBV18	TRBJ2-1	CASSPPGFGFNEQFF	TGTGCCAGCTCACCACCGGGCTTCGGGTTCAATGAGCAGTTCTTC
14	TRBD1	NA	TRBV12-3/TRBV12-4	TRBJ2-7	CASSRQGLRYEQYF	TGTGCCAGCAGTAGACAGGGCCTTAGATACGAGCAGTACTTC
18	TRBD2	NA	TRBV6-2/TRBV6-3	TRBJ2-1	CASSTLEGRDYTYNEQFF	TGTGCCAGCAGTACCCTGGAGGGCCGGGACTACACTTACAATGAGCAGTTCTTC
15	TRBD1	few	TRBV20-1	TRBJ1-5	CSARVGQISNQPQHF	TGCAGTGCTAGAGTGGGACAGATAAGCAATCAGCCCCAGCATTTT
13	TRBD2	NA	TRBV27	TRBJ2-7	CACGVAGFHEQYF	TGTGCCTGCGGGGTAGCGGGGTTCCACGAGCAGTACTTC
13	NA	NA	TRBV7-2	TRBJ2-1	CASSVAARGEQFF	TGTGCCAGCAGCGTAGCTGCGCGGGGTGAGCAGTTCTTC